This T cell receptor beta chain was recorded in a study of cytomegalovirus exposure and HLA in healthy donors. The study, taken as a whole, reports: Being productive about 87% or about 30% of the time was typical of most TCR beta V segments in an earlier analysis.

Nominally healthy donors provided the samples, though records likely missed some immune exposures. PCR used 60 Vbeta primers and 13 Jbeta primers. TCRdb keeps only in-frame clones here, not all; method: immunoSEQ multiplex PCR. The sample yields more than 95,000 clones, about 10% seen once. V lost 1 base to trimming and J lost 4 bases, with 13 bases between them. CDR1 is MGHRA and CDR2 is YSYEKL in the germline V gene. The CDR3 loop spans 15 amino acids. Regarding this clone: Its specificity is unknown.

This receptor was obtained from a woman between 18 and 29 years old in good health and CMV-seropositive. The sample comprised PBMCs. This chain connects TRBV4-1 to TRBJ1-2; no definite D call. The CDR3 nucleotides are TGCGCCAGCAGCCAAGGGAGTTGGGAGGCCTATGGCTACACCTTC. Translation: CASSQGSWEAYGYTF.